This record looks at one TCR beta chain sequence and its context. A read error may produce the germline difference seen at one junction end. The source of the sample is a study of blood T cell repertoires in COVID-19. The wider study: T cells, B-cell-depleted T cells, or PBMCs supplied cDNA or gDNA.

This table comes from immunoSEQ multiplex PCR, and its TCRdb copy is limited to in-frame clones, with some not included. There are about 300,000 clones in the sample; roughly 86% occur only once, and under 3% lies in the top ten. Participants, about 18 to 90 years old, spanned around 25 US areas. The study counted Cohort 3 donors as recovered given two negative PCRs, clearance, or symptom resolution. CDR1 and CDR2 (germline): MNHEY, SVGEGT. The CDR3 spans 17 residues. Sequencing was done on a sample of PBMCs or T cells enriched from blood (not recorded which). The genes are TRBV6-2 or TRBV6-3 and TRBJ2-4; no definite D call. The receptor was derived from a woman aged 18-35 years who had recovered from COVID-19. DNA of the CDR3: TGTGCCAGCAGTAACTCTCGTCAGGCCGTAGCCAAAAACATTCAGTACTTC. Translated: CASSNSRQAVAKNIQYF.